This T cell receptor (beta chain) derives from a study of blood T cell repertoires in COVID-19. Study summary: Collection of acute and convalescent COVID-19 samples took place in the United States, Italy and Spain.

CDR3 length equals 17 residues. Germline lookup yields CDR1 SNHLY and CDR2 FYNNEI. Trimming took 1 base from V and 1 from J; bases not matched to a gene: 9. Original handling: Reference gene primer amplification gave nucleated cell count estimates. Only in-frame clones appear in the TCRdb table, and some are missing; sequencing was by immunoSEQ multiplex PCR. The V and J calls and clone size were taken over from that table, and D and trimming were inferred from the DNA. The sample contains approximately 260,000 clones, approximately 83% of which appear only once. Sample: peripheral blood. This chain uses TRBV2 with TRBJ2-7; 8 bases agree with TRBD2. The receptor was derived from a woman at least 80 years old with acute or convalescent COVID-19. The CDR3 region is CASSEDRSGGVSYEQYF. As DNA, the CDR3 is TGTGCCAGCAGTGAAGATCGATCGGGGGGGGTATCCTACGAGCAGTACTTC.